This TCR beta chain was identified in a study of Tregs in tolerant kidney transplant recipients. The ends were cut back, 4 bases at V and 6 bases at J, with 14 bases in the middle. This CDR3 has 14 amino acids. Looked up from germline, CDR1 is SGHNT and CDR2 is YYREEE (reference sequence). Assay used: immunoSEQ multiplex PCR; TCRdb lists only in-frame clones, some missing. The data contain about 64,000 clones, approximately 89% of them seen just once; the ten biggest clones take up approximately 3.9%. Related graft donors supplied nonmyeloablative bone marrow transplants, and mixed chimerism was transient. This clone appeared once.

The source was CD4+ T cells from blood (PBMCs), collected 6 months after the transplant. This receptor was taken from a human patient who received a combined kidney and bone marrow transplant. Part of the T cell pool may stem from the graft donor. The chain carries TRBV5-4 and TRBJ2-1; D remains unclear. Here the CDR3 DNA reads TGTGCCAGCAGCCTACCCGGCGGTACCAATGAGCAGTTCTTC. Residues: CASSLPGGTNEQFF. The whole variable domain, filled in from reference TRBV5-4 and TRBJ2-1, reads ETGVTQSPTHLIKTRGQQVTLRCSSQSGHNTVSWYQQALGQGPQFIFQYYREEENGRGNFPPRFSGLQFPNYSSELNVNALELDDSALYLCASSLPGGTNEQFFGPGTRLTVL.